This TCR beta chain was retrieved from a study of T cells in Graves' hyperthyroidism and ophthalmopathy. RNA transcripts provided the source from which TCR beta CDR3 regions were amplified. Carried out on the TCR CDR3, a first-round RT-PCR used the HTBI primer set. TCRdb re-called the multiplex PCR reads with MiXCR, one entry per CDR3 protein. The profile shows around 380,000 distinct CDR3 sequences, around an eighth of them singletons. Germline-derived CDR1 and CDR2 are DFQATT and SNEGSKA (reference sequence). J gave up 8 bases and V 6 bases, and 15 bases lay outside the gene matches. The CDR3 consists of 15 residues. This clonotype was seen more than once but under ten times.

The source is a man under 40 with Graves' hyperthyroidism that later progressed to Graves' ophthalmopathy. Sequenced input: blood. The chain is built from TRBV20-1 and TRBJ2-1; 8 bases are a match to TRBD1. CDR3 bases: TGCAGTGCAACCCCCGGGACAGGTACTAGGGATGAGCAGTTCTTC. It is translated as CSATPGTGTRDEQFF.